The entry below gives a single TCR beta chain sequence along with its context. The antigen remains unidentified. An end of the junction differs from the germline gene, which may be a read error. The sample is drawn from a study of CD8+CD57+ T cells in acquired aplastic anemia. Study details: Average DNA yield from sorted CD4+ and CD8+ cells was approximately 3 ug.

Study-wide results and limits: No significant patient-versus-control difference appeared in CD8+ Simpson's diversity.

Genomic DNA acted as the template from which TCR beta VDJ combination and CDR3 sequence profiling were carried out. From the reads, TCRdb called clonotypes with MiXCR, one entry per CDR3 protein. The sample yields hundreds of thousands of distinct CDR3 sequences, 65% to 90% seen once. The sequenced patients had an expansion of CD8+CD57+ cells seen by flow cytometry. Diagnosis of severe acquired aplastic anemia applied to all patients. The length of the CDR3 is 14 residues. Germline V CDR1 and CDR2: SGHTA, FQGNSA. The origin of this receptor is a human donor with aplastic anemia. The chain links TRBV7-2 to TRBJ1-5; D is unresolved. Source material: sorted CD4+, CD8+, or CD8+CD57+ T cells (not recorded which) from PBMCs. The CDR3 DNA is TGTTCCAGCAGTGTGTGGTATAGCAATCAGCCCCAGCATTTT. Its translation: CSSSVWYSNQPQHF. The whole variable domain, filled in from reference TRBV7-2 and TRBJ1-5, reads GAGVSQSPSNKVTEKGKDVELRCDPISGHTALYWYRQSLGQGLEFLIYFQGNSAPDKSGLPSDRFSAERTGGSVSTLTIQRTQQEDSAVYLCSSSVWYSNQPQHFGDGTRLSIL.